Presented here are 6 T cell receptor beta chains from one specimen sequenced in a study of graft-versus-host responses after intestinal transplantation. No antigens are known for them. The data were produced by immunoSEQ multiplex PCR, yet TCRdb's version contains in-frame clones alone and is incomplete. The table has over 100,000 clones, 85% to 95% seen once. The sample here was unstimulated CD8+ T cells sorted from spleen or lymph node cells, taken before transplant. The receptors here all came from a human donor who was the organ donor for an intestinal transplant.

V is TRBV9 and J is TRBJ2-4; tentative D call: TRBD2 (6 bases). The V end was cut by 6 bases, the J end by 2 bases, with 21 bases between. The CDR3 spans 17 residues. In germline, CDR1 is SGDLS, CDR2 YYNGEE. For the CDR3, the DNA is TGTGCCAGCAACATTTCGATGGGGGGTAGGACCAAAAACATTCAGTACTTC. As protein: CASNISMGGRTKNIQYF.

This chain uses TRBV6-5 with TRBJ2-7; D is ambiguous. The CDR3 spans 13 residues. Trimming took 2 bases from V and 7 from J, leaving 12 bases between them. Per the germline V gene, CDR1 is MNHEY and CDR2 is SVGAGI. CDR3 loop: CASSYGRSGEQYF. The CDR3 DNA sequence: TGTGCCAGCAGTTACGGCAGGTCCGGGGAGCAGTACTTC.

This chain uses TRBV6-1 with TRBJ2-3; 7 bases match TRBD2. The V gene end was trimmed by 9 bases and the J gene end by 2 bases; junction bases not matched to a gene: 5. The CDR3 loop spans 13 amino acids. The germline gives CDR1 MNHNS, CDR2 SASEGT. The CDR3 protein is CASPSGYTDTQYF. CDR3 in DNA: TGTGCCAGTCCTAGCGGTTACACAGATACGCAGTATTTT.

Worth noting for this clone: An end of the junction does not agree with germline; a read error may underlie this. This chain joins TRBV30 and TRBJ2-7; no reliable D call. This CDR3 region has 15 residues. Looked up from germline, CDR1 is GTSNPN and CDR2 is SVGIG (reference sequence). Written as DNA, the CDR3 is TGTGCCTGGAGTATTTCCGGAGAACCGTTGTACGAGCACTACTTC. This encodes CAWSISGEPLYEHYF. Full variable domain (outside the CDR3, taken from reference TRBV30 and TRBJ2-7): SQTIHQWPATLVQPVGSPLSLECTVEGTSNPNLYWYRQAAGRGLQLLFYSVGIGQISSEVPQNLSASRPQDRQFILSSKKLLLSDSGFYLCAWSISGEPLYEHYFGPGTRLTVT.

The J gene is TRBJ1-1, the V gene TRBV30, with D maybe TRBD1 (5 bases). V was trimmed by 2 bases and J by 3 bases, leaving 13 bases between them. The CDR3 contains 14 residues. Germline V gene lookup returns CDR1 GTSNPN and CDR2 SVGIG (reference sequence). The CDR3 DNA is TGTGCCTGGAGTCCTACGGGGCCGGACACTGAAGCTTTCTTT. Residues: CAWSPTGPDTEAFF.

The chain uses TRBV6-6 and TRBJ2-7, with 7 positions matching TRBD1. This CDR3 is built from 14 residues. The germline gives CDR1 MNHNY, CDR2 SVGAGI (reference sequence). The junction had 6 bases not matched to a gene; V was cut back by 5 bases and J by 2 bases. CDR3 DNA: TGTGCCAGCAGTACTGACAGGGACCCCTACGAGCAGTACTTC. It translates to CASSTDRDPYEQYF.